Included here is one T cell receptor (beta chain) sequence, with context. The sample comes from a study of blood T cell repertoires in COVID-19. Method: immunoSEQ multiplex PCR; TCRdb's copy keeps in-frame clones and lacks some. The sample has about 210,000 clones, 65% to 90% seen once. Per the germline V gene, CDR1 is SGHNT and CDR2 is YYREEE (reference sequence). Losses at the gene ends were 4 bases for V and 2 bases for J; bases not matched to a gene: 5. The CDR3 spans 16 residues. Seattle's enrolled individuals joined amid active infection and were then monitored longitudinally. The chain links TRBV5-4 to TRBJ2-7; 14 bases align to TRBD2. The receptor was derived from a man aged 45-65 years with COVID-19, enrolled during active disease. Material: peripheral blood. CDR3 coding DNA: TGTGCCAGCAGCGCCCCGGGACTAGCGGGGGCCTACGAGCAGTACTTC. It specifies CASSAPGLAGAYEQYF.